The clone carrying this TCR beta chain appeared a few times. The data were produced by immunoSEQ multiplex PCR, yet TCRdb's version contains in-frame clones alone and is incomplete. The profile covers 640,000 or so clones, with approximately 79% appearing a single time and approximately 1.8% taken by the ten largest. The data originate from a study of shared clonotypes between healthy human individuals. Per germline, CDR1 SGHAT and CDR2 FQNNGV. V lost 1 base, J lost 5 bases, and 9 bases lay in between. This CDR3 has 13 residues. The chain is built from TRBV11-2 and TRBJ2-7; D gene unclear. The receptor was derived from a young woman in good health. Sequenced input: memory CD4+ T cells sorted from blood. Subset denoted: CD45RA-negative fraction. The CDR3 nucleotides are TGTGCCAGCAGCTTAGCCTGGATCGACGAGCAGTACTTC. It is translated as CASSLAWIDEQYF.